This T cell receptor (beta chain) comes out of a study of cytomegalovirus exposure and HLA in healthy donors. Whole-study context: Later, an analysis reported that the 130 or so validation repertoires had used the same platform as the 500 to 750 first-cohort repertoires. Study results and caveats: Most TCR sequences were uncommon, yet certain public TCRs appeared in many donors. Some TCR beta chains (over 150 of them) were listed as cytomegalovirus-associated.

Assay used: immunoSEQ multiplex PCR; TCRdb lists only in-frame clones, some missing. Of about 180,000 clones listed, 85% are singletons. Comment on this clone: Its antigen is unidentified.

CDR1 is MNHEY, CDR2 SMNVEV, per germline (reference sequence). This CDR3 region has 11 residues. Material: PBMCs. The V gene is TRBV27, the J gene TRBJ2-5; TRBD1 matches 9 bases. The sequence was obtained from a man aged 18 to 30 in good health and CMV-seropositive. As DNA, the CDR3 is TGTTCCACAGGGGGCGGAGAGACCCAGTACTTC. Amino acid sequence: CSTGGGETQYF.